Presented here are 14 T cell receptor beta chains from one specimen sequenced in a study of blood T cell repertoires in COVID-19. Using immunoSEQ multiplex PCR, the repertoire was profiled, and TCRdb retains in-frame clones only, with some absent. The data contain about 190,000 clones, approximately 85% of them seen just once; the ten biggest clones take up about 5.6%. Sample: PBMCs or T cells enriched from blood (not recorded which). The receptor set was obtained from a man aged 35-49 years with acute COVID-19.

The V call is TRBV30, the J call TRBJ2-3, with D maybe TRBD2 (6 bases). This CDR3 region has 14 residues. V was shortened by 4 bases and J by 1 base, with 12 bases between the two germline ends. Germline V gene sequence: CDR1 GTSNPN, CDR2 SVGIG (reference sequence). CDR3 sequence (DNA): TGTGCCTGGAAACCAGCGGGCCGCACAGATACGCAGTATTTT. It is translated as CAWKPAGRTDTQYF.

The rearrangement uses TRBV13 and TRBJ2-7; D is possibly TRBD1 (6 bases). The V gene lost 5 bases and the J gene lost 3 bases, with 14 bases spanning the gap. CDR1 is PRHDT and CDR2 is FYEKMQ in the germline V gene (reference sequence). The CDR3 is made up of 14 amino acids. CDR3 protein: CASSLLTGIYEQYF. CDR3 sequence (DNA): TGTGCCAGCAGCCTGCTAACAGGGATCTACGAGCAGTACTTC.

The chain joins TRBV7-6 to TRBJ2-3; TRBD2 agrees at 11 bases. The CDR3 spans 17 residues. J gave up 2 bases and V 1 base, and 5 bases lay outside the gene matches. Germline CDR1 reads SGHVS; CDR2 reads FNYEAQ. CDR3 residues: CASSLELAGAITDTQYF. The DNA of the CDR3 is TGTGCCAGCAGCTTAGAACTAGCGGGGGCAATCACAGATACGCAGTATTTT. Based on the CDR3 plus reference TRBV7-6 and TRBJ2-3, the full variable domain is GAGVSQSPRYKVTKRGQDVALRCDPISGHVSLYWYRQALGQGPEFLTYFNYEAQQDKSGLPNDRFSAERPEGSISTLTIQRTEQRDSAMYRCASSLELAGAITDTQYFGPGTRLTVL.

The J gene is TRBJ2-2, the V gene TRBV2; 8 bases line up with TRBD1. The CDR3 is 13 residues long. J lost 5 bases, V lost 6 bases, and 2 bases had no gene match. Germline-derived CDR1 and CDR2 are SNHLY and FYNNEI. For the CDR3, the DNA is TGTGCCAGCAGCCGACAGGGGACCGGGGAGCTGTTTTTT. Protein product: CASSRQGTGELFF.

V and J are TRBV10-3 and TRBJ2-7; possibly TRBD2 for D (5 bases). The germline V and J ends were trimmed by 10 bases and 3 bases, with 13 bases remaining between them. The CDR3 has 12 residues. Germline values: CDR1 ENHRY, CDR2 SYGVKD. The CDR3 reads CATAIRGYEQYF. The CDR3 DNA sequence: TGTGCCACGGCGATTCGGGGCTACGAGCAGTACTTC.

The gene calls are TRBV27 and TRBJ1-1; TRBD1 matches at 8 bases. From germline, CDR1 is MNHEY and CDR2 SMNVEV (reference sequence). Trimming at V came to 5 bases and at J to 7 bases, leaving 12 bases not matched to a gene. The CDR3 spans 15 residues. Here the CDR3 reads CASSPYGSGQGEAFF. The CDR3 DNA reads TGTGCCAGCAGTCCCTATGGGTCCGGACAGGGTGAAGCTTTCTTT.

This chain uses TRBV28 with TRBJ1-5; possible D gene TRBD1, 6 bases. Germline-derived CDR1 and CDR2 are MDHEN and SYDVKM. V lost 5 bases to trimming and J lost 7 bases, with 18 bases between them. This CDR3 is 15 amino acids long. CDR3 in amino acids: CASSREIGTRQPQHF. The CDR3, as DNA: TGTGCCAGCAGTAGAGAAATCGGGACAAGGCAGCCCCAGCATTTT.

The rearrangement uses TRBV9 and TRBJ1-5; D not certain. Trimming shortened V by 0 bases and J by 3 bases, and 4 bases separated the two germline ends. From germline, CDR1 is SGDLS and CDR2 YYNGEE. The CDR3 covers 13 residues. The CDR3 coding sequence is TGTGCCAGCAGCGTAGGCGACAATCAGCCCCAGCATTTT. Translation gives CASSVGDNQPQHF.

This chain connects TRBV3-1 (or the pseudogene TRBV3-2) to TRBJ1-4; 11 nucleotides align to TRBD1. Trimming removed 4 bases from V and 8 bases from J; junction bases left unmatched: 21. The CDR3 totals 20 residues. The germline V gene encodes CDR1 LGHDT and CDR2 YNNKEL (reference sequence). The chain's CDR3 is CASSRYSRDRGVRNREKLFF. In nucleotides, the CDR3 is TGTGCCAGCAGCCGGTACAGCCGGGACAGGGGGGTTCGTAATCGGGAAAAACTGTTTTTT.

The chain uses TRBV7-3 and TRBJ2-1, with 9 bases identical to TRBD1. CDR3 size: 13 residues. The V segment lost 4 bases and the J segment 6 bases; nucleotides outside the gene matches: 1. Germline V gives CDR1 SGHTA, CDR2 FQGTGA. The CDR3 is CASSSTGGNEQFF. For the CDR3, the DNA is TGTGCCAGCAGCTCGACAGGGGGCAATGAGCAGTTCTTC.

The genes are TRBV5-4 and TRBJ2-2, with D hard to call. V lost 0 bases, J lost 6 bases, and 3 bases lay in between. This CDR3 is built from 12 residues. The germline gives CDR1 SGHNT, CDR2 YYREEE (reference sequence). CDR3 region: CASSLAAGELFF. CDR3 coding DNA: TGTGCCAGCAGCTTGGCGGCCGGGGAGCTGTTTTTT.

This clone was observed once. The chain couples TRBV6-1 to TRBJ2-7; 12 bases are shared with TRBD1. Germline assignment: CDR1 MNHNS and CDR2 SASEGT. This CDR3 has 16 amino acids. Trimming removed 4 bases from V and 5 bases from J; junction bases left unmatched: 9. The CDR3 loop reads CASSARPGTGGHEQYF. CDR3 DNA sequence: TGTGCCAGCAGTGCCCGACCTGGGACAGGGGGCCACGAGCAGTACTTC.

This sequence joins TRBV5-1 and TRBJ2-5; weak D call: TRBD1 (5 bases). The germline gives CDR1 SGHRS, CDR2 YFSETQ. This CDR3 region has 13 residues. Trimming removed 4 bases from V and 3 bases from J, with 10 bases in between. Here the CDR3 reads CASSMTAEETQYF. The CDR3 coding sequence is TGCGCCAGCAGCATGACAGCAGAAGAGACCCAGTACTTC.

The J gene is TRBJ2-2, the V gene TRBV3-1 (or the pseudogene TRBV3-2); perhaps TRBD2 as D (6 bases). Germline loops: CDR1 LGHDT, CDR2 YNNKEL (reference sequence). The CDR3 has 16 amino acids. The germline V and J ends were trimmed by 4 bases and 4 bases, with 16 bases remaining between them. Here the CDR3 reads CASSPQLALGTGELFF. In DNA, the CDR3 is TGTGCCAGCAGCCCTCAACTAGCCTTAGGCACCGGGGAGCTGTTTTTT.